The entry below describes one T cell receptor (beta chain). There is no known antigen for this receptor. There are no base qualities to consult, and no much larger clone falls within one base. Trimming removed 2 bases from V and 9 bases from J; the gene matches leave 8 bases unexplained. From a lookup of the germline V gene, CDR1 and CDR2 are MDHEN and SYDVKM. There are 15 amino acids in the CDR3, from cysteine to phenylalanine inclusive. Only the CDR3 DNA stays, 45 bases, in frame from base 1. This sample is part of a study of lymphopenia after photon versus proton radiotherapy (dated by TCRdb to between 2018 and 2020). Broadly, across the study: The immunological effects of photon versus proton radiation therapy were compared in patients with gastrointestinal tumors who developed high-grade lymphopenia. The cohort comprised 20 patients with gastrointestinal tumors who received either photon or proton therapy and then developed lymphopenia. The goal of the study was to describe how the two radiation modalities differ in their effects on the immune system.

Findings and caveats that apply to the study as a whole: After the lymphocyte count nadir, photon-treated repertoires showed oligoclonal expansion, especially of CD8+ Temra cells, which drove the drop in diversity. During treatment, patients who received photon therapy lost naive T cells and TCR diversity and gained effector/memory populations, whereas patients who received proton therapy remained relatively stable. The survival association was assessed only in patients who died, and the authors presented better survival with proton therapy as a possibility rather than a demonstrated result. Across the cohort, among patients who died, a greater drop in TCR diversity after the nadir was inversely correlated with overall survival time.

To prepare the library, the immunoSEQ multiplex PCR assay was applied. T cell repertoires were profiled by deep sequencing of rearranged TCR beta loci, alongside multiparametric flow cytometry. TCRdb retrieved this table from immuneACCESS and kept in-frame rearrangements only. Not all clones are present; in checked studies, unresolved V genes account for under half, and no reason is known for the remainder. The sample yields approximately 150,000 clones; around 85% were counted once. The ten largest make up around 4.5% of the sample. The receptor's source is a man aged 50 to 60 with gastric cancer. The chain was built from TRBV28 and TRBJ1-4, and 8 bases in between align with TRBD1. This specimen was peripheral blood, taken from a patient treated with photon-based radiotherapy. CDR3 sequence: CASSLMQGASQKLFF. The sequenced DNA is TGTGCCAGCAGTTTAATGCAGGGGGCTAGCCAAAAACTGTTTTTT.